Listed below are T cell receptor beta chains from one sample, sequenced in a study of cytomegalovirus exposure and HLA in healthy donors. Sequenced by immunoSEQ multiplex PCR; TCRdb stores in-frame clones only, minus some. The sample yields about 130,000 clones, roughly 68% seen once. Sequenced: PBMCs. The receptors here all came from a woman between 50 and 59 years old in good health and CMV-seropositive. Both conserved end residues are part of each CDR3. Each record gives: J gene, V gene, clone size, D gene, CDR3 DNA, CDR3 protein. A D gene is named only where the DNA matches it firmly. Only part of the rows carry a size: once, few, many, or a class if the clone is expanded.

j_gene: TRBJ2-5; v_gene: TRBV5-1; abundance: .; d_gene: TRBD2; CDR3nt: TGCGCCAGCAGCTCAGATGCTAGCGGGGGGGCCTTTAAGCCAGAGACCCAGTACTTC; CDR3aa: CASSSDASGGAFKPETQYF
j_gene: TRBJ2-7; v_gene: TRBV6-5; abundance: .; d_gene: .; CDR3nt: TGTGCCAGCAGGGGAGTAGGAGCCTACGAGCAGTACTTC; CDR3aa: CASRGVGAYEQYF
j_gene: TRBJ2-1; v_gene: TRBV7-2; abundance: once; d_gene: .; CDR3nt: TGTGCCAGCAGCTTAGAAGGCAGGGTGAGGGAGCAGTTCTTC; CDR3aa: CASSLEGRVREQFF
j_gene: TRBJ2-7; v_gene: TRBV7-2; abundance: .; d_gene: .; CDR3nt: TGTGCCAGCAGCTTAGCGCAGGGGTCAGTTTTCTACGAGCAGTACTTC; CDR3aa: CASSLAQGSVFYEQYF
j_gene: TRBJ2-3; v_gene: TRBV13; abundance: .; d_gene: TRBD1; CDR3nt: TGTGCCAGCAGCTTTGAGAAGGGGACAGGCCCCGATACGCAGTATTTT; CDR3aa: CASSFEKGTGPDTQYF
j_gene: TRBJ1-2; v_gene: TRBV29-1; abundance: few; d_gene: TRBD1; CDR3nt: TGCAGCGTAGGGGACAGCGACGAGAATGGCTACACCTTC; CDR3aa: CSVGDSDENGYTF
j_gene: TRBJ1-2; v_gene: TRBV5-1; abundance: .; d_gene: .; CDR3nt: TGCGCCAGCAGCCGGGAGGGGTTCGATGGCTACACCTTC; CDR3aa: CASSREGFDGYTF
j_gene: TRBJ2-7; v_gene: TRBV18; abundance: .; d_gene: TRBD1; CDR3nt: TGTGCCAGCTTAAAAGACAGGGGGGCGCGCGAGCAGTACTTC; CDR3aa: CASLKDRGAREQYF
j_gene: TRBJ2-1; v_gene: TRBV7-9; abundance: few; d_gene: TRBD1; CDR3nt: TGTGCCAGCAGCCCGTGGGACAGCACTTACAATGAGCAGTTCTTC; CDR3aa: CASSPWDSTYNEQFF
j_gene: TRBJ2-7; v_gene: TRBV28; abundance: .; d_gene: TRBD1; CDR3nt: TGTGCCAGCAGCCTAGGGGGCCCGCCCTACGAGCAGTACTTC; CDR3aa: CASSLGGPPYEQYF
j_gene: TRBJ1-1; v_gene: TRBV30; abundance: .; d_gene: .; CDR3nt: TGTGCCTGGAGTGTACGGGGGTCCCGGGCTTTCTTT; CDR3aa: CAWSVRGSRAFF
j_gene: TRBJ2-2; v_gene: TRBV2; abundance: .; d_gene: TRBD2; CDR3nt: TGTGCCAGCCTTAACGGGGGGGCATCCGGGGAGCTGTTTTTT; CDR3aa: CASLNGGASGELFF
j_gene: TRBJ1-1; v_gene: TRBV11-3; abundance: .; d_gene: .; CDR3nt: TGTGCCAGCAGCATCTCAGGGACTGAAGCTTTCTTT; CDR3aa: CASSISGTEAFF
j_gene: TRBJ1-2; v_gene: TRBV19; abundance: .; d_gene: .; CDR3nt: TGTGCCAGTAGTATAGAAGGGGAAGGGGGCTACACCTTC; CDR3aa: CASSIEGEGGYTF
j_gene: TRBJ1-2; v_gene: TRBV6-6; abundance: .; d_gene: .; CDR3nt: TGTGCCAGCAGTTACCCGACAGAGTCTAACTATGGCTACACCTTC; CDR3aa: CASSYPTESNYGYTF